This entry concerns a single T cell receptor beta chain. Antigen: not known. Sequenced by immunoSEQ multiplex PCR; TCRdb stores in-frame clones only, minus some. The repertoire holds about 150,000 clones, with more than 70% as singletons. These data originate in a study of T cell responses to AZD1222 COVID-19 vaccine. Findings and caveats of the study: Elevations in Spike-specific TCR breadth and depth followed administration of two AZD1222 doses. Reportedly, nearly half of unique spike TCRs recognized epitopes outside B.1.351/B.1.1.7 mutations.

The input for sequencing was peripheral blood, taken on day 0 of MenACWY control vaccination. This receptor was obtained from an adult in good health.

CDR3 nucleotide sequence: TGTGCCAGGCTACGGGAGGGCTACAATGAGCAGTTCTTC. Amino acids: CARLREGYNEQFF. V gene TRBV6-4 combines with J gene TRBJ2-1; 8 bases align to TRBD2. CDR3 length: 13 residues. The V gene's germline CDR1 is MRHNA and CDR2 SNTAGT. V lost 9 bases and J lost 3; bases outside the gene matches: 4.